This T cell receptor (beta chain) was documented in a study of metastatic and nonmetastatic thyroid tumors. Study details: Malignant thyroid and benign thyroid patients provided blood and tumor or nodule tissue whose repertoires were compared. The study, taken as a whole, reports: Malignant thyroid tumors reportedly exceeded benign nodules significantly in TCR beta diversity, with the difference appearing in blood and tumor.

As originally analysed: Clinicopathological groups of papillary thyroid cancer showed CDR3 differences that were used to build a distant-metastasis classifier. TCRdb re-clonotyped the PCR reads through MiXCR. The V and J calls were not made by the authors but by TCRdb's processing. The sample carries around 20,000 clones, 22% recorded once. This clone is labeled as medium-sized. What it binds is unknown. No treatment of any kind had been given to any patient before thyroid surgery. Germline CDR1 SGHVS, CDR2 FQNEAQ. J lost 7 bases, V lost 0 bases, and 4 bases had no gene match. The CDR3 runs 15 residues.

This rearrangement joins TRBV7-8 to TRBJ2-1; 9 bases match TRBD2. The sequencing input was adjacent normal tissue. The source of this sequence is a female donor with papillary thyroid cancer or a benign thyroid nodule (not recorded which). Some clones in this sample may be carry-over from other donors' samples. The CDR3 reads CASSLAWREGNEQFF. The CDR3 region has the DNA TGTGCCAGCAGCTTAGCCTGGCGGGAGGGGAATGAGCAGTTCTTC.